Reported below is one T cell receptor (beta chain). These data originate in a study of blood T cells in healthy people across ages. The use of a sample-barcoded 5' primer and a J-beta primer mix characterized a second PCR of about 7 to 12 cycles. Using its own MiXCR run on the 5' RACE reads, TCRdb lists one record per CDR3 protein. Of 800,000 or so distinct CDR3 sequences listed, roughly 25% are singletons. Germline-derived CDR1 and CDR2 are MNHEY and SMNVEV (reference sequence). Trimming took off 2 bases at V and 3 bases at J, with 22 bases between the two ends. The CDR3 loop spans 19 amino acids. The same data also went into a second study, on T cells of mothers and their children. That publication notes: Per child, about 3 million TCR beta CDR3 reads were obtained, against over 9 million per mother.

Input material: blood. V usage is TRBV27 and J usage is TRBJ1-4; the D gene is possibly TRBD1 (6 bases). The sequence derives from a boy between 10 and 17 years old in good health. This CDR3 reads CASSLLPLGGGHPNEKLFF. Written as DNA, the CDR3 is TGTGCCAGCAGTTTACTCCCTTTAGGGGGGGGCCACCCTAATGAAAAACTGTTTTTT.